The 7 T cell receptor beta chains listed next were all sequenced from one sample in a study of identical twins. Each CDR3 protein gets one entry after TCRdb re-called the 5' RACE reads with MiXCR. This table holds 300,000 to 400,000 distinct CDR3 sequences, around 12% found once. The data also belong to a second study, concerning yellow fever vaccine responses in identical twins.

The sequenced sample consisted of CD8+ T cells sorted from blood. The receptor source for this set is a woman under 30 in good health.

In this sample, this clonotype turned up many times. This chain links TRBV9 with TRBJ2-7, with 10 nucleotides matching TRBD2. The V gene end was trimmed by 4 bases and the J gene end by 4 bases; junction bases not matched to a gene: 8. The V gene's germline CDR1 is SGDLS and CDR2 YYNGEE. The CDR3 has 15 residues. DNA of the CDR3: TGTGCCAGCAGCCCCCGGGCTAGCGGGAGTTACGAGCAGTACTTC. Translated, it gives CASSPRASGSYEQYF.

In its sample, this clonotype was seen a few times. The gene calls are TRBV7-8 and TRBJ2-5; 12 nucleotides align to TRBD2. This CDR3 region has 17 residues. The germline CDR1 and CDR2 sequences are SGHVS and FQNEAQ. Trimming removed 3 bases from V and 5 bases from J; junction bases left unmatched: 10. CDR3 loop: CASSFGLAGFTRETQYF. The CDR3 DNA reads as TGTGCCAGCAGCTTCGGACTAGCGGGGTTTACCCGGGAGACCCAGTACTTC.

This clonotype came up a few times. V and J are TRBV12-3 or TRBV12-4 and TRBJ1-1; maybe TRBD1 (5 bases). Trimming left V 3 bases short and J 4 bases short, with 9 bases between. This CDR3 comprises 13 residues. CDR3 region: CASSFGGATEAFF. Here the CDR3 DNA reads TGTGCCAGCAGTTTTGGTGGGGCCACTGAAGCTTTCTTT.

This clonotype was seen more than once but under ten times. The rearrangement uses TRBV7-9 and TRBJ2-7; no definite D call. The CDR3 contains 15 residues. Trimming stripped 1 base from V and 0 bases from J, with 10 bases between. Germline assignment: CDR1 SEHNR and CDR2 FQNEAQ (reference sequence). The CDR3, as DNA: TGTGCCAGCAGCTTAGTGCAGCCATTCTCCTACGAGCAGTACTTC. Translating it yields CASSLVQPFSYEQYF. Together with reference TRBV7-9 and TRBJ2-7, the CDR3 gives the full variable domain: DTGVSQNPRHKITKRGQNVTFRCDPISEHNRLYWYRQTLGQGPEFLTYFQNEAQLEKSRLLSDRFSAERPKGSFSTLEIQRTEQGDSAMYLCASSLVQPFSYEQYFGPGTRLTVT.

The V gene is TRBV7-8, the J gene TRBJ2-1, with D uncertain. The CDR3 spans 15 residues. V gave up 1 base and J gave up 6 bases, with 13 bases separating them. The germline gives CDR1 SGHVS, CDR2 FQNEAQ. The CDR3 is CASSLGSGVGNEQFF. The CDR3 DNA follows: TGTGCCAGCAGCTTAGGTTCTGGGGTGGGCAATGAGCAGTTCTTC.

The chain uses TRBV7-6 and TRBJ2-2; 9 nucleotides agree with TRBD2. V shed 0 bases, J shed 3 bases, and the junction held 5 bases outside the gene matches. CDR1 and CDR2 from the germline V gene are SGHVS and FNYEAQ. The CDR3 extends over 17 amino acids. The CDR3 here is CASSLAISGSDTGELFF. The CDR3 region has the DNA TGTGCCAGCAGCTTAGCCATTAGCGGGAGTGACACCGGGGAGCTGTTTTTT.

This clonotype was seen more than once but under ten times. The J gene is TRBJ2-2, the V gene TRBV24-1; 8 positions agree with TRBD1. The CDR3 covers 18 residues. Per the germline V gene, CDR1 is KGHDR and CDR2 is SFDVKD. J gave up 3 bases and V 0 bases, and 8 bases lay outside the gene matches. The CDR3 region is CATSDLQGRGLDTGELFF. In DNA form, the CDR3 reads TGTGCCACCAGTGATTTGCAAGGCAGGGGGCTTGACACCGGGGAGCTGTTTTTT.